The 2 T cell receptor beta chains below were found in one sample sequenced in a study of T cell changes during pregnancy in multiple sclerosis. TCRdb's table, derived via immunoSEQ multiplex PCR, lists solely in-frame clones and lacks some. The sample holds 60,000 or so clones, 85% to 90% seen once. The source material was peripheral blood, sampled in the first trimester of pregnancy. The receptors come from a female donor in good health, enrolled as a control in a pregnancy study.

The gene calls are TRBV19 and TRBJ1-2; D remains ambiguous. CDR1 LNHDA and CDR2 SQIVND come from the germline V gene (reference sequence). V gave up 7 bases and J gave up 3 bases, with 15 bases separating them. The CDR3 is made up of 14 amino acids. In nucleotides, the CDR3 is TGTGCCAGTACAGGTGGTGGCAGCTACTATGGCTACACCTTC. Translating gives CASTGGGSYYGYTF.

The rearrangement uses TRBV29-1 and TRBJ1-1; 7 nucleotides align to TRBD1. The CDR3 is 15 amino acids. Germline values: CDR1 SQVTM, CDR2 ANQGSEA. V trimming: 1 base; J trimming: 4 bases; junction bases outside the gene matches: 9. The CDR3 nucleotides read TGCAGCGTTGAAGCAGGGGGGCCGACGGCCACTGAAGCTTTCTTT. It is translated as CSVEAGGPTATEAFF.